This TCR beta chain was retrieved from a study of cytomegalovirus exposure and HLA in healthy donors. Study-level results: It emerged from a later analysis that several of the most significant clusters appeared to be linked to common viral pathogens. Most subjects' HLA-A and HLA-B alleles were reportedly predicted from TCR beta sequences. Later analysis indicated greater clonal expansion among HLA-associated TCR beta chains than among equally common other chains.

CDR1 and CDR2 (germline): SQVTM, ANQGSEA. Trimming stripped 6 bases from V and 0 bases from J, with 11 bases between. The CDR3 extends over 13 amino acids. On this clone: The antigen is unknown.

Amplification used 60 Vbeta primers and 13 Jbeta primers. Sequencing used immunoSEQ multiplex PCR; TCRdb keeps in-frame clones, though not all of them. The table includes about 100,000 clones, over 65% detected once. All donors participated as healthy donors of bone marrow. The chain has TRBV29-1 and TRBJ1-1; D might be TRBD1 (5 bases). This TCR derives from a woman aged 40 to 49 in good health and CMV-seropositive. The sequencing sample was made of PBMCs. The CDR3 here is CSVATAMNTEAFF. The CDR3 nucleotides are TGCAGCGTCGCGACAGCAATGAACACTGAAGCTTTCTTT.